The clone carrying this T cell receptor beta chain was counted many times. The source of the sample is a study of T cells in Graves' hyperthyroidism and ophthalmopathy. The CDR3 covers 12 residues. The germline V gene has CDR1 ENHRY and CDR2 SYGVKD. V lost 4 bases to trimming and J lost 7 bases, with 7 bases between them. What was amplified from RNA transcripts were TCR beta CDR3 regions. TCR CDR3 underwent first-round RT-PCR with the HTBI primer set. TCRdb reanalysed the multiplex PCR reads using MiXCR and keeps one entry per CDR3 protein. The table lists nearly 750,000 distinct CDR3 sequences, 35% of them singletons, with 31% in the top ten.

The TCR originated in a middle-aged woman with Graves' hyperthyroidism. The V gene is TRBV10-3, the J gene TRBJ1-4; D gene uncertain. The specimen was blood. The CDR3 bases are TGTGCCATCAGTGGAGTGAGTGAAAAACTGTTTTTT. It encodes CAISGVSEKLFF.